One sample yielded the 21 T cell receptor beta chains listed below, sequenced in a study of CD8+ T cells in alopecia areata. RNA, once extracted, was reverse transcribed into cDNA for use as the sequencing template. Only in-frame clones appear in the TCRdb table, and some are missing; sequencing was by immunoSEQ multiplex PCR. This sample has roughly 200,000 clones, with around two fifths found just once. The treatment: oral pan-JAK inhibitor, 5-10 mg twice daily. The sequencing here drew on CD4+ T cells sorted from blood, taken around week 36, from a patient treated with tofacitinib. The receptors come from a human donor with alopecia areata.

This clone was observed a handful of times. The rearrangement uses TRBV7-6 and TRBJ1-5; D unclear. Germline CDR1 is SGHVS and CDR2 is FNYEAQ. V lost 1 base to trimming and J lost 1 base, with 5 bases between them. This CDR3 is built from 14 residues. CDR3 in amino acids: CASSLGVSNQPQHF. CDR3 DNA sequence: TGTGCCAGCAGCTTAGGGGTCAGCAATCAGCCCCAGCATTTT.

There are a few counts of this clone. The chain carries TRBV5-1 and TRBJ2-2; D may be TRBD1 (5 bases). The CDR3 is made up of 15 amino acids. The germline V gene has CDR1 SGHRS and CDR2 YFSETQ. V was pared by 4 bases and J by 7 bases, with 17 bases between. CDR3 protein: CASSVGRTRDGELFF. In DNA form, the CDR3 reads TGCGCCAGCAGCGTTGGGCGCACCAGGGACGGGGAGCTGTTTTTT.

This clone was detected once. This chain links TRBV11-1 with TRBJ1-1; no reliable D call. CDR1 is SGHAT and CDR2 is FQDESV in the germline V gene (reference sequence). The CDR3 totals 13 residues. The ends were cut back, 2 bases at V and 11 bases at J, with 15 bases in the middle. CDR3 DNA sequence: TGTGCCAGCAGCTTATCCAGCCCCGGGCGGGCTTTCTTT. Translating gives CASSLSSPGRAFF.

This clone showed up just a few times. V gene TRBV4-2 combines with J gene TRBJ2-5; the D gene is possibly TRBD2 (6 bases). Germline CDR1 is LGHNA and CDR2 is YNFKEQ. This CDR3 contains 17 residues. The ends were cut back, 3 bases at V and 1 base at J, with 18 bases in the middle. This chain's CDR3 is CASSQGEVRRVQETQYF. CDR3 nucleotide sequence: TGTGCCAGCAGCCAGGGTGAGGTGCGGAGGGTCCAAGAGACCCAGTACTTC.

The rearrangement joins TRBV5-1 to TRBJ2-6, with TRBD2 as a possible D gene (6 bases). CDR1 and CDR2 from the germline V gene are SGHRS and YFSETQ. The V end was cut by 3 bases, the J end by 8 bases, with 12 bases between. There are 14 residues in the CDR3. The CDR3 here is CASSSEGSSNVLTF. The CDR3 DNA reads as TGCGCCAGCAGCTCGGAGGGGTCATCCAACGTCCTGACTTTC.

J is TRBJ2-5 and V is TRBV10-3; a weak D match, TRBD1 (6 bases). V was shortened by 3 bases and J by 7 bases, with 21 bases between the two germline ends. The CDR3 sequence is 16 residues long. Germline CDR1 reads ENHRY; CDR2 reads SYGVKD. The CDR3 is CAISERQVTVEGTQYF. The CDR3 region has the DNA TGTGCCATCAGTGAAAGACAGGTGACAGTCGAAGGGACCCAGTACTTC.

V usage is TRBV28 and J usage is TRBJ1-2, with D maybe TRBD1 (5 bases). CDR1 is MDHEN, CDR2 SYDVKM, per germline. The CDR3 is 13 residues long. V was clipped by 7 bases and J by 5 bases, with 14 bases between them. The CDR3 reads CASKVRGAYGYTF. As DNA, the CDR3 is TGTGCCAGCAAAGTGAGGGGAGCGTATGGCTACACCTTC.

The rearrangement links TRBV5-1 to TRBJ2-7; TRBD1 matches at 9 bases. The CDR3 contains 16 residues. V shed 4 bases and J 5 bases; nucleotides not matched to a gene: 13. Germline CDR1 SGHRS, CDR2 YFSETQ. CDR3 in DNA: TGCGCCAGCAGCAAAGAAGCCGGGACAGGGAACCACGAGCAGTACTTC. It translates to CASSKEAGTGNHEQYF.

This clone was seen a handful of times. The gene calls are TRBV6-1 and TRBJ2-5; 14 bases fit TRBD2. There are 13 residues in the CDR3. Losses at the gene ends were 7 bases for V and 7 bases for J; bases not matched to a gene: 2. Germline CDR1 and CDR2: MNHNS and SASEGT. The CDR3 protein is CASIGLAGGTQYF. The CDR3 region has the DNA TGTGCCAGCATTGGACTAGCGGGGGGGACCCAGTACTTC.

V is TRBV29-1 and J is TRBJ1-3, with D perhaps matching TRBD1 (5 bases). V was shortened by 4 bases and J by 2 bases, with 12 bases between the two germline ends. CDR1 is SQVTM and CDR2 is ANQGSEA in the germline V gene. The CDR3 covers 14 residues. CDR3 region: CSVVRQGAGNTIYF. The DNA of the CDR3 is TGCAGCGTTGTGAGGCAGGGTGCTGGAAACACCATATATTTT. The full variable domain, rest sourced from reference TRBV29-1 and TRBJ1-3, is SAVISQKPSRDICQRGTSLTIQCQVDSQVTMMFWYRQQPGQSLTLIATANQGSEATYESGFVIDKFPISRPNLTFSTLTVSNMSPEDSSIYLCSVVRQGAGNTIYFGEGSWLTVV.

This clone was seen more than once but under ten times. The V gene is TRBV21-1, the J gene TRBJ2-4. TRBV21-1 is marked as a pseudogene. This CDR3 comprises 11 residues. The CDR3 region has the DNA TGTGCCAGCAGCAAATCTAGGTGTGGGGACTTC. Protein product: CASSKSRCGDF.

This clone was observed a handful of times. The CDR3 is CASSLGLAGDYNEQFF. CDR3 bases: TGCGCCAGCAGCTTGGGACTAGCGGGAGATTACAATGAGCAGTTCTTC. The V and J genes are TRBV5-1 and TRBJ2-1, with 12 nucleotides matching TRBD2. CDR1 is SGHRS and CDR2 is YFSETQ in the germline V gene. The CDR3 runs 16 residues. Trimming at V came to 0 bases and at J to 4 bases, leaving 2 bases not matched to a gene.

This clone was seen only a few times. The chain employs TRBV7-8 and TRBJ2-7, with D possibly matching TRBD1 (5 bases). The V gene lost 0 bases and the J gene lost 7 bases, with 16 bases spanning the gap. The length of the CDR3 is 15 residues. CDR1 is SGHVS, CDR2 FQNEAQ, per germline. CDR3 protein: CASSLADQGEGEQYF. In nucleotides, the CDR3 is TGTGCCAGCAGCTTAGCGGATCAGGGTGAAGGGGAGCAGTACTTC.

The chain joins TRBV4-3 to TRBJ1-2; tentative D call: TRBD1 (5 bases). This CDR3 spans 15 amino acids. The V and J ends lost 3 bases and 3 bases respectively, with 14 bases between them. Germline CDR1 and CDR2: LGHNA and YSLEER. The CDR3 region is CASSQAPGRDYGYTF. The CDR3 DNA follows: TGCGCCAGCAGCCAGGCCCCGGGACGGGACTATGGCTACACCTTC.

The chain uses TRBV2 and TRBJ2-3, with 8 bases identical to TRBD2. The CDR3 runs 17 residues. J lost 0 bases, V lost 1 base, and 6 bases had no gene match. CDR1 SNHLY and CDR2 FYNNEI come from the germline V gene. In DNA, the CDR3 is TGTGCCAGCAGTGAAGTTCATGGCGGGAGGAGCACAGATACGCAGTATTTT. Encoded protein: CASSEVHGGRSTDTQYF.

This sequence joins TRBV10-3 and TRBJ2-4, with 12 bases that match TRBD2. Per germline, CDR1 ENHRY and CDR2 SYGVKD. J gave up 7 bases and V 6 bases, and 10 bases lay outside the gene matches. There are 16 residues in the CDR3. The CDR3, as DNA: TGTGCCATCAGCGGACAGGGGCTAGCGGGAGGGAACATTCAGTACTTC. This gives the protein CAISGQGLAGGNIQYF.

The chain has TRBV30 and TRBJ2-4; 13 bases are a match to TRBD2. This CDR3 is built from 16 residues. Germline CDR1 and CDR2: GTSNPN and SVGIG (reference sequence). The V segment lost 3 bases and the J segment 3 bases; nucleotides outside the gene matches: 5. The CDR3, as DNA: TGTGCCTGGAGCGGACTAGCGGGAGTAGGCAAAAACATTCAGTACTTC. Its protein product is CAWSGLAGVGKNIQYF.

The J gene is TRBJ2-5, the V gene TRBV7-3; either TRBD1 or TRBD2 may fit D (6 bases each). CDR3 length equals 13 residues. Germline assignment: CDR1 SGHTA and CDR2 FQGTGA. Deletions cut 5 bases from V and 9 bases from J, with 16 bases between. The CDR3 DNA reads as TGTGCCAGCAGCCCTTCGGGGGCTGGGGCCCAGTACTTC. It translates to CASSPSGAGAQYF.

The chain combines TRBV7-9 with TRBJ1-2; a weak D match, TRBD1 (6 bases). This CDR3 spans 18 amino acids. Germline V gene data show CDR1 as SEHNR and CDR2 as FQNEAQ (reference sequence). V was pared by 4 bases and J by 7 bases, with 28 bases between. The CDR3 sequence is CASSSYLSWSPQGRGYTF. The CDR3 DNA sequence: TGTGCCAGCAGCTCATACCTCTCATGGAGCCCACAGGGTCGTGGCTACACCTTC.

This clone was seen only a few times. This chain uses TRBV29-1 with TRBJ2-7; no firm D call. Germline CDR1 reads SQVTM; CDR2 reads ANQGSEA. This CDR3 has 8 residues. CDR3 loop: CIHYEQYF. CDR3 bases: TGCATCCACTACGAGCAGTACTTC.

The chain joins TRBV29-1 to TRBJ2-7; D is possibly TRBD2 (7 bases). The CDR3 has 13 residues. CDR1 SQVTM and CDR2 ANQGSEA come from the germline V gene. V was cut by 7 bases and J by 2 bases, with 15 bases left in between. The DNA for the CDR3 is TGCAGCGCCGGCCAGGGGAGGGCCTACGAGCAGTACTTC. Residues: CSAGQGRAYEQYF.